This T cell receptor beta chain was recovered during a study of T cell responses to AZD1222 COVID-19 vaccine. Overall study results and limits: Researchers report vaccine-associated CD4 TCRs spanning spike, with dominance at 160-218 and 743-854.

This clone was observed a few times. Its antigen is undetermined. The repertoire was sequenced with immunoSEQ multiplex PCR; TCRdb's copy has only in-frame clones and lacks some. This table holds about 150,000 clones, 90% found once. The receptor was isolated from an adult in good health. This specimen consisted of peripheral blood, obtained on day 0 of AZD1222 vaccination.

Here the CDR3 reads CASSYLWTSGNYEQYF. DNA for the CDR3: TGTGCCAGCAGTTACCTTTGGACTAGCGGGAACTACGAGCAGTACTTC. The J gene is TRBJ2-7, the V gene TRBV6-5; 12 bases fit TRBD2. The V gene end was trimmed by 2 bases and the J gene end by 3 bases; junction bases not matched to a gene: 5. From germline, CDR1 is MNHEY and CDR2 SVGAGI. This CDR3 contains 16 residues.